This T cell receptor (beta chain) was profiled in a study of OX40 agonist ivuxolimab in advanced cancers. Trimming cost V 5 bases and J 4 bases, with 13 bases left between them. Germline CDR1 is SGHAT and CDR2 is FQNNGV. The CDR3 covers 14 residues. Study-wide points: Averaging showed that CD8+ T cells had more expanded clones than CD4+ did.

About this clone itself: Antigen unknown.

Measured with immunoSEQ multiplex PCR; TCRdb has only the in-frame clones, and not every one. The sample holds over 95,000 clones, approximately 90% seen once. The input for sequencing was CD4+ or CD8+ T cells sorted from blood, taken in a trial of the OX40 agonist ivuxolimab. The clonotype originates from an adult with an advanced solid tumor such as melanoma, head and neck, liver or kidney cancer. The chain carries TRBV11-2 and TRBJ2-3; TRBD1 or TRBD2 may be the D gene (5 bases each). CDR3 nucleotides: TGTGCCAGCAGCCAGGGACCAAGCGCAGATACGCAGTATTTT. Its translation is CASSQGPSADTQYF.